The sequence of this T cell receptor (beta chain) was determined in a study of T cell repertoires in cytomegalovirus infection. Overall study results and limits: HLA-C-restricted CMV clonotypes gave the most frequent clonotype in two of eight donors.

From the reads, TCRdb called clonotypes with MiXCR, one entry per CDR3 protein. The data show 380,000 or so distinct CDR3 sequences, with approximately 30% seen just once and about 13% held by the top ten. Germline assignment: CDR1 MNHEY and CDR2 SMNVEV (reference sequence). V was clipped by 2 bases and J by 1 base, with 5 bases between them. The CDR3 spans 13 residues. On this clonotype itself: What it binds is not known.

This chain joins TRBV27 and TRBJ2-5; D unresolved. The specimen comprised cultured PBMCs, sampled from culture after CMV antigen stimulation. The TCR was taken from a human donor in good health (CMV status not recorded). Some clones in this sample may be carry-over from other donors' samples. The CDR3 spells CASSLSAQETQYF. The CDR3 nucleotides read TGTGCCAGCAGTTTAAGCGCCCAAGAGACCCAGTACTTC.